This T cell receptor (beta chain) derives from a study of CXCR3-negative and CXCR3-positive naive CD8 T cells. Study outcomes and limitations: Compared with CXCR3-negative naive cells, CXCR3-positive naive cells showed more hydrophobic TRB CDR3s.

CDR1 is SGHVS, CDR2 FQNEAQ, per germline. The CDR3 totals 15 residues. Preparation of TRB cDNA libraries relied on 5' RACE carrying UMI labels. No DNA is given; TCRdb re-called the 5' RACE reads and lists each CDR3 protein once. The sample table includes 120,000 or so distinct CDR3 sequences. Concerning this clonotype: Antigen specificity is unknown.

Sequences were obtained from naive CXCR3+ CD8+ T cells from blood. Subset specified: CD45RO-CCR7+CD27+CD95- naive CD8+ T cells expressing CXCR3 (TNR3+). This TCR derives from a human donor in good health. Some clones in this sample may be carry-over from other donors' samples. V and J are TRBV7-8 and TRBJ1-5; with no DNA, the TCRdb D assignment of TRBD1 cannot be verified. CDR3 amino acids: CASSLVGQGDQPQHF.